One sample yielded the 6 T cell receptor beta chains listed below, sequenced in a study of blood T cell repertoires in COVID-19. Generated by immunoSEQ multiplex PCR, the TCRdb table keeps only in-frame clones and is missing some. The sample contains 300,000 to 350,000 clones, roughly 89% of which appear only once. The sequenced sample consisted of PBMCs or T cells enriched from blood (not recorded which). The source of these receptors is a young woman who had recovered from COVID-19.

The gene calls are TRBV12-3 or TRBV12-4 and TRBJ1-4; D is possibly TRBD1 (5 bases). This CDR3 contains 11 residues. The ends were cut back, 6 bases at V and 12 bases at J, with 11 bases in the middle. The CDR3 region is CASREEGELFF. The CDR3 region has the DNA TGTGCCAGCAGAGAAGAAGGGGAACTGTTTTTT.

The chain is built from TRBV4-2 and TRBJ2-7, with TRBD2 identical over 11 bases. This CDR3 comprises 16 residues. V dropped 0 bases and J dropped 3; count of bases not matched to a gene: 4. Germline CDR1 and CDR2: LGHNA and YNFKEQ. CDR3 nucleotide sequence: TGTGCCAGCAGCCAAGAAGTCCTAGCGGGAGGCTACGAGCAGTACTTC. This encodes CASSQEVLAGGYEQYF.

The chain carries TRBV19 and TRBJ1-5; D gene uncertain. The germline V gene has CDR1 LNHDA and CDR2 SQIVND (reference sequence). The CDR3 length is 18 residues. The V and J ends lost 7 bases and 0 bases respectively, with 22 bases between them. The CDR3 loop reads CASMSPWAFPNSNQPQHF. CDR3 sequence (DNA): TGTGCCAGTATGAGCCCCTGGGCATTTCCTAATAGCAATCAGCCCCAGCATTTT.

The CDR3 sequence is CASSFQVDEPFF. The CDR3, as DNA: TGTGCCAGCAGCTTTCAGGTCGATGAGCCCTTCTTC. The rearrangement joins TRBV13 to TRBJ2-1; D gene uncertain. The CDR3 runs to 12 residues. Germline CDR1 reads PRHDT; CDR2 reads FYEKMQ (reference sequence). V was trimmed by 3 bases and J by 16 bases, leaving 16 bases between them. Looking up the rest from reference TRBV13 and TRBJ2-1 gives the full variable domain: AAGVIQSPRHLIKEKRETATLKCYPIPRHDTVYWYQQGPGQDPQFLISFYEKMQSDKGSIPDRFSAQQFSDYHSELNMSSLELGDSALYFCASSFQVDEPFFGPGTRLTVL.

The rearrangement links TRBV5-6 to TRBJ1-4; D possibly corresponds to TRBD1 (5 bases). From germline, CDR1 is SGHDT and CDR2 YYEEEE. V lost 1 base to trimming and J lost 8 bases, with 9 bases between them. The CDR3 length is 13 residues. The CDR3 reads CASSLWGGEKLFF. For the CDR3, the DNA is TGTGCCAGCAGCTTGTGGGGGGGAGAAAAACTGTTTTTT. The whole variable domain, filled in from reference TRBV5-6 and TRBJ1-4, reads DAGVTQSPTHLIKTRGQQVTLRCSPKSGHDTVSWYQQALGQGPQFIFQYYEEEERQRGNFPDRFSGHQFPNYSSELNVNALLLGDSALYLCASSLWGGEKLFFGSGTQLSVL.

The J gene is TRBJ2-7, the V gene TRBV25-1; 9 bases are shared with TRBD2. Germline assignment: CDR1 MGHDK and CDR2 SYGVNS. V was pared by 3 bases and J by 6 bases, with 6 bases of the junction left unmatched. This CDR3 has 14 residues. CDR3 sequence reads: CASSDLGLASEQYF. CDR3 in DNA: TGTGCCAGCAGTGACCTGGGACTAGCTAGCGAGCAGTACTTC.